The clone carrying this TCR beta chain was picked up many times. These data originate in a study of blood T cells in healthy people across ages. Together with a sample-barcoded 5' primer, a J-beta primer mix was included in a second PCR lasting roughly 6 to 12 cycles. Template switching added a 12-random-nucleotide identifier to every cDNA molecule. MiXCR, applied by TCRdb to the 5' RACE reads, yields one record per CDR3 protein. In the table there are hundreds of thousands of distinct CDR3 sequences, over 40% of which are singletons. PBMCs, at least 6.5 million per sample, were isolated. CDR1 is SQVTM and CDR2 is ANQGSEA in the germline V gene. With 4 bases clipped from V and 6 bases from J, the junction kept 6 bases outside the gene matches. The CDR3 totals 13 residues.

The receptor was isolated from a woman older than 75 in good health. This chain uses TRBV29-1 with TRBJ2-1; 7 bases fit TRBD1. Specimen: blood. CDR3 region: CSVGQGTVNEQFF. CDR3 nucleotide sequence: TGCAGCGTTGGACAGGGAACGGTCAATGAGCAGTTCTTC.